What follows describes a single T cell receptor beta chain. Its antigen is currently unknown. The data originate from a study of monozygotic twins with inflammatory bowel disease. The study, taken as a whole, reports: Results did not support any single strong IBD-associated signal or clonotype. It was in IBD patients that TCRbeta diversity (inverse Simpson) was lower than in healthy co-twins.

Whole-blood RNA isolation (total RNA) proceeded without T cell sorting. TCRdb reprocessed the 5' RACE reads and keeps a single row for each CDR3 protein, giving no DNA. The sample totals some 160,000 distinct CDR3 sequences; its top ten clones hold 7.4%. The receptor comes from a human donor with ulcerative colitis or Crohn's disease, or a healthy co-twin of an affected twin (not recorded which). The specimen was blood.

CDR3 loop: CASSLMGGSNQPQHF. The V gene is TRBV7-2, the J gene TRBJ1-5; the D call of TRBD1 rests on TCRdb alone, since no DNA is present to check it. The CDR3 is made up of 15 amino acids. Germline V gives CDR1 SGHTA, CDR2 FQGNSA.